One and the same sample provided the 10 T cell receptor beta chains below, sequenced in a study of shared clonotypes between healthy human individuals. Naive CD8 cells comprised CD45RO-negative, CCR7-positively selected cells, excluding terminally differentiated effector memory CD45RA+ cells. Method: immunoSEQ multiplex PCR; TCRdb's copy keeps in-frame clones and lacks some. The sample lists roughly 1,800,000 clones; 85% to 95% were seen once. The specimen was naive CD8+ T cells sorted from blood. The receptors stem from a man aged 18 to 29 in good health.

The chain carries TRBV27 and TRBJ2-2; no clear D gene. The CDR3 has 13 amino acids. The germline gives CDR1 MNHEY, CDR2 SMNVEV (reference sequence). The germline V and J ends were trimmed by 3 bases and 8 bases, with 10 bases remaining between them. The DNA of the CDR3 is TGTGCCAGCAGTTTCCTCCTCGATGGGGAGCTGTTTTTT. Translated: CASSFLLDGELFF.

The chain couples TRBV14 to TRBJ2-2; D call uncertain. This CDR3 comprises 12 residues. V was trimmed by 7 bases and J by 7 bases, leaving 10 bases between them. Germline CDR1 reads SGHDN; CDR2 reads FVKESK. CDR3 sequence: CASNVGIGELFF. As DNA, the CDR3 is TGTGCCAGCAACGTGGGGATCGGGGAGCTGTTTTTT. Full variable domain (outside the CDR3, taken from reference TRBV14 and TRBJ2-2): EAGVTQFPSHSVIEKGQTVTLRCDPISGHDNLYWYRRVMGKEIKFLLHFVKESKQDESGMPNNRFLAERTGGTYSTLKVQPAELEDSGVYFCASNVGIGELFFGEGSRLTVL.

The chain is built from TRBV9 and TRBJ1-1; D may be TRBD1 (6 bases). This CDR3 spans 14 amino acids. The germline V gene encodes CDR1 SGDLS and CDR2 YYNGEE. V lost 3 bases and J 4 bases, leaving 13 bases between the germline ends. CDR3 in amino acids: CASSDQGHGTEAFF. Written as DNA, the CDR3 is TGTGCCAGCAGCGATCAGGGGCATGGCACTGAAGCTTTCTTT. The full variable domain, its missing parts supplied by reference TRBV9 and TRBJ1-1, is DSGVTQTPKHLITATGQRVTLRCSPRSGDLSVYWYQQSLDQGLQFLIQYYNGEERAKGNILERFSAQQFPDLHSELNLSSLELGDSALYFCASSDQGHGTEAFFGQGTRLTVV.

The chain recombines TRBV5-8 with TRBJ1-1; D may be TRBD1 (6 bases). The V gene lost 1 base and the J gene lost 5 bases, with 12 bases spanning the gap. From germline, CDR1 is SGHTS and CDR2 YDEGEE. The CDR3 loop spans 14 amino acids. The CDR3 spells CASSLWGARTEAFF. CDR3 nucleotides: TGTGCCAGCAGCTTGTGGGGGGCGCGGACTGAAGCTTTCTTT.

The rearrangement links TRBV6-5 to TRBJ2-2; D gene ambiguous. Deletions cut 0 bases from V and 5 bases from J, with 7 bases between. The CDR3 has 14 residues. Germline V CDR1 and CDR2: MNHEY, SVGAGI. CDR3 in amino acids: CASSYSSVTGELFF. The CDR3 nucleotides are TGTGCCAGCAGTTACTCCTCGGTAACCGGGGAGCTGTTTTTT.

The chain carries TRBV9 and TRBJ2-1; D possibly corresponds to TRBD1 (6 bases). V shed 5 bases and J shed 7 bases, with 10 bases lying between them. Germline V lookup: CDR1 SGDLS, CDR2 YYNGEE. This CDR3 is built from 12 residues. In nucleotides, the CDR3 is TGTGCCAGCAGTACAGGGTTAAATGAGCAGTTCTTC. It is translated as CASSTGLNEQFF.

V and J are TRBV9 and TRBJ2-1, with D tentatively TRBD1 (6 bases). Germline values: CDR1 SGDLS, CDR2 YYNGEE. Trimming cost V 0 bases and J 7 bases, with 14 bases left between them. The CDR3 is 15 residues long. The CDR3 nucleotides are TGTGCCAGCAGCGTAGGGGGGCAGGTAAAGAATGAGCAGTTCTTC. Translating it yields CASSVGGQVKNEQFF.

The chain has TRBV11-2 and TRBJ2-7; either TRBD1 or TRBD2 may supply D (5 bases each). CDR1 and CDR2 (germline): SGHAT, FQNNGV. The CDR3 extends over 15 amino acids. Between the trimmed V and J ends, which lost 5 bases and 0 bases, there was a span of 14 bases. The CDR3 sequence: CASSPAGTFSYEQYF. The DNA for the CDR3 is TGTGCCAGCAGCCCCGCCGGGACGTTCTCCTACGAGCAGTACTTC.

For this clone: The junction shows a germline mismatch at one end, possibly a read error. This sequence joins TRBV6-1 and TRBJ2-7, with D perhaps matching TRBD1 (6 bases). Per germline, CDR1 MNHNS and CDR2 SASEGT. The CDR3 loop spans 16 amino acids. DNA for the CDR3: TGTGCCAGCAGAGAAGAGCCATGGGACACCGCCTACGAGCAGTACTTC. It yields the protein CASREEPWDTAYEQYF.

This chain links TRBV28 with TRBJ2-1, with 9 bases matching TRBD2. The CDR3 is 15 amino acids. Germline V lookup: CDR1 MDHEN, CDR2 SYDVKM. Trimming removed 6 bases from V and 2 bases from J; junction bases left unmatched: 5. The CDR3 here is CASSYRGGAYNEQFF. The DNA of the CDR3 is TGTGCCAGCAGCTACCGCGGGGGGGCCTACAATGAGCAGTTCTTC.